These 5 T cell receptor beta chains were all obtained from the same sample, sequenced in a study of identical twins. Each CDR3 protein gets one entry after TCRdb re-called the 5' RACE reads with MiXCR. The sample carries 600,000 to 850,000 distinct CDR3 sequences, 15% to 20% recorded once. The data also belong to a second study, concerning T cells expressing NK-cell markers.

The material sequenced was PBMCs. The receptors derive from a woman aged 18-29 years in good health.

The chain joins TRBV12-3 or TRBV12-4 to TRBJ1-2; D remains unclear. The CDR3 extends over 13 amino acids. Trimming stripped 4 bases from V and 8 bases from J, with 14 bases between. CDR3 amino acids: CASSSSRVGGYTF. DNA for the CDR3: TGTGCCAGCAGTTCAAGCCGGGTCGGAGGCTACACCTTC.

As for this clonotype: At one of its ends the junction is not consistent with the germline gene, which may arise from a read error. The chain links TRBV7-7 to TRBJ2-2; D is ambiguous. The germline CDR1 and CDR2 sequences are SSHAT and FNYEAQ (reference sequence). The CDR3 consists of 17 residues. CDR3 sequence (DNA): TGTGCTAGCAGCGCCCGAGCAGTGTATCCGAACACCGGGGAGCTGTTTTTT. This translates into CASSARAVYPNTGELFF.

The CDR3 is CASSLWTSGGTETQYF. CDR3 coding DNA: TGTGCCAGCAGTTTATGGACTAGCGGGGGGACGGAGACCCAGTACTTC. The chain couples TRBV27 to TRBJ2-5; the match to TRBD2 covers 14 bases. Per the germline V gene, CDR1 is MNHEY and CDR2 is SMNVEV (reference sequence). The CDR3 spans 16 residues. Trimming cost V 1 base and J 5 bases; bases outside gene matches: 3.

The CDR3 DNA reads TGCAGTGCTAGGAGGGATTACAATCAGCCCCAGCATTTT. Amino acid sequence: CSARRDYNQPQHF. V gene TRBV20-1 combines with J gene TRBJ1-5, with D unclear. The CDR3 is 13 residues long. Trimming took off 3 bases at V and 3 bases at J, with 9 bases between the two ends. Germline CDR1 DFQATT, CDR2 SNEGSKA (reference sequence).

This clonotype was detected a few times. CDR3 region: CASSVNSYGYTF. The CDR3 DNA reads TGTGCCAGCAGCGTTAACAGCTATGGCTACACCTTC. This chain joins TRBV9 and TRBJ1-2; D unresolved. The germline V gene has CDR1 SGDLS and CDR2 YYNGEE. The CDR3 has 12 residues. Trimming shortened V by 2 bases and J by 4 bases, and 6 bases separated the two germline ends.